Here is one T cell receptor beta chain with its context. What it recognizes is unknown. The data originate from a study of T cell clonotyping in hematopoietic cell transplantation. Assay: immunoSEQ multiplex PCR; the TCRdb copy retains only in-frame clones and omits some. This sample yields about 6,100 clones, of which 32% are seen a single time; under 20% belongs to the top ten. Study-level findings and limits: After transplant, recipient diversity fell while pathologically expanded clonotypes grew through day 180.

Recipient blood drawn about 28 days pretransplant and days 30, 100, 180 after. V lost 11 bases to trimming and J lost 2 bases, with 15 bases between them. The CDR3 runs to 13 residues. Germline CDR1 is MNHNY and CDR2 is SVGAGI (reference sequence). The clonotype originates from a female patient aged 50-59 years who had an allogeneic stem cell transplant from an unrelated donor, so the T cells may come from the graft donor. Some clones in this sample may be carry-over from other donors' samples. Here the sequenced sample was peripheral blood mononuclear cells, taken 30 days after allogeneic stem cell transplant. The rearrangement links TRBV6-6 to TRBJ2-5, with D uncertain. The CDR3 DNA follows: TGTGCCTCCCATCACCGAGAGCAAGAGACCCAGTACTTC. It specifies CASHHREQETQYF.